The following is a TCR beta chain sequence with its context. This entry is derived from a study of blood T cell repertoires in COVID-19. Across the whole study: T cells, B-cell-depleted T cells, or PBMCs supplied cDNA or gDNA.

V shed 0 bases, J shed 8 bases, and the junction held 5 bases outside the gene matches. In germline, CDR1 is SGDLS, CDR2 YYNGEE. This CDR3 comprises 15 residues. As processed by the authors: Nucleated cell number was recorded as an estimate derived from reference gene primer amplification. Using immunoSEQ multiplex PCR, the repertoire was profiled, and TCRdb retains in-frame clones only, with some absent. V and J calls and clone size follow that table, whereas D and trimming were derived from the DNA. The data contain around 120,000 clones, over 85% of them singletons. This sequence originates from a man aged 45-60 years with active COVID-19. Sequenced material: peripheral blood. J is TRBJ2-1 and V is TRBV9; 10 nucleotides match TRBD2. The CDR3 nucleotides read TGTGCCAGCAGCGTAGCAGCGGGAGGGCCGTATGAGCAGTTCTTC. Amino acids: CASSVAAGGPYEQFF.